The clone carrying this TCR beta chain was seen a few times. The target antigen is unknown. Sequenced material consisted of expressed TCRB transcripts (all of the isolated RNA was reverse transcribed). Profiling relied on immunoSEQ multiplex PCR, and the TCRdb table lists in-frame clones only, not all of them. The data hold 300,000 to 450,000 clones, with roughly 13% observed a single time. The germline V gene has CDR1 MGHRA and CDR2 YSYEKL. V was clipped by 6 bases and J by 2 bases, with 20 bases between them. The CDR3 contains 16 residues. The source of the sample is a study of beta chain features in type 1 diabetes. Study-level findings and limits: Moderately but significantly shorter TCRB CDR3s were found in Type 1 diabetes patients in all four CD4+ subsets.

Sequences were obtained from naive CD4+ T cells from blood. This receptor was obtained from a woman in her late teens or twenties with type 1 diabetes. V usage is TRBV4-1 and J usage is TRBJ2-7; D might be TRBD2 (6 bases). CDR3 region: CASRPSSSGPPYEQYF. CDR3 nucleotides: TGCGCCAGCAGACCCAGTAGTAGCGGACCTCCCTACGAGCAGTACTTC.